This T cell receptor (beta chain) was identified during a study of regulatory T cells in long-lasting Graves disease. Library construction for TCR beta used iRepertoire HTBI primers and Arm-PCR of CDR3 regions. TCRdb reprocessed the multiplex PCR reads with MiXCR, giving one entry per CDR3 protein. The data contain roughly 520,000 distinct CDR3 sequences, approximately 12% of them singletons. To note about this clonotype: No antigen is known for it.

As to time point: newly diagnosed GD, antithyroid drugs for less than 3 months. Generation of the TCR library employed RNA extracted from PBMCs. Whole-study results and caveats: Persistent Graves' cases showed lower TCR diversity than newly diagnosed cases. Sample size, which was small, may have reduced accuracy.

These same records also appear under a second study, on T cells in Graves' hyperthyroidism and ophthalmopathy. That study reports: Most thyroid clonotypes with frequency above 0.001 were detected in blood. A 13 V-J signature model discriminated ophthalmopathy versus stable hyperthyroidism.

This specimen consisted of peripheral blood mononuclear cells (PBMCs), obtained at new diagnosis, from a patient treated with antithyroid drugs. The clonotype originates from a woman under 40 with Graves disease.

As DNA, the CDR3 is TGTGCCAGCAGTCCCGGGACTCCTGTGTCTTTCTTT. Protein: CASSPGTPVSFF. This chain uses TRBV25-1 with TRBJ1-1; possible D gene TRBD1, 5 bases. The CDR3 loop spans 12 amino acids. Trimming shortened V by 5 bases and J by 12 bases, and 16 bases separated the two germline ends. Germline CDR1 is MGHDK and CDR2 is SYGVNS.